This TCR beta chain was sequenced during a study of T cell repertoires in cytomegalovirus infection. Study information: TCR beta signatures that were public indicated CMV infection and matching HLA type.

Study-wide results and limits: Identification of carriers of CMV plus the relevant HLA was performed using cumulative public TCR beta family frequency. The ex vivo response was dominated by HLA-C-restricted CMV-specific TCR beta clonotypes.

Ten or more counts support this clonotype. Its matching antigen is unknown. TCRdb processed the reads anew with MiXCR; each CDR3 protein has one entry. The repertoire has hundreds of thousands of distinct CDR3 sequences, about 5.9% of them found once; the top ten carry about 6.5%. Sequencing was carried out using PBMCs. This receptor was taken from a human donor in good health (CMV status not recorded). Some clones in this sample may be carry-over from other donors' samples.

CDR3 bases: TGTGCCAGCAGTTTATGGAACACTGAAGCTTTCTTT. Encoded protein: CASSLWNTEAFF. V usage is TRBV28 and J usage is TRBJ1-1; D not resolved. CDR3 length: 12 residues. Germline assignment: CDR1 MDHEN and CDR2 SYDVKM. V shed 0 bases and J shed 1 base, with 0 bases lying between them. Using reference TRBV28 and TRBJ1-1 for the parts outside the CDR3, the full variable domain is DVKVTQSSRYLVKRTGEKVFLECVQDMDHENMFWYRQDPGLGLRLIYFSYDVKMKEKGDIPEGYSVSREKKERFSLILESASTNQTSMYLCASSLWNTEAFFGQGTRLTVV.